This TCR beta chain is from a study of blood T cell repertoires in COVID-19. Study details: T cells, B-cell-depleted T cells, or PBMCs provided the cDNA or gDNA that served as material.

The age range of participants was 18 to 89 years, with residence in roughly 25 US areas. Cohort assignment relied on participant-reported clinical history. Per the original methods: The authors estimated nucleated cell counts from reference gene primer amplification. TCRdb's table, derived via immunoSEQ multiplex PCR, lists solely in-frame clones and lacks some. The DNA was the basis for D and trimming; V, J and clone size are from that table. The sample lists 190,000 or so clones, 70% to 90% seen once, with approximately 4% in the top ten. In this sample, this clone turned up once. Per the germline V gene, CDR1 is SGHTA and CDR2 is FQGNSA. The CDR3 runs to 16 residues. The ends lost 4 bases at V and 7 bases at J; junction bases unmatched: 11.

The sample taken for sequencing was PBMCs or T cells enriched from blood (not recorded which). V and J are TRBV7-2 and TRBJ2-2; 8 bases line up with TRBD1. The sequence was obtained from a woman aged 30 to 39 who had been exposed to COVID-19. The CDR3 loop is CASSSHEQGEGGELFF. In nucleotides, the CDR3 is TGTGCCAGCAGCTCACACGAACAGGGGGAAGGCGGGGAGCTGTTTTTT.